A single sample gave rise to the 27 T cell receptor beta chains below, sequenced in a study of shared clonotypes between healthy human individuals. The naive CD8 subset, CD45RO-negative cells positively selected for CCR7, excluded terminally differentiated effector memory CD45RA+ cells. Repertoires were generated with immunoSEQ multiplex PCR, while TCRdb's copy carries only in-frame clones and drops some. The data contain 660,000 or so clones, roughly 96% of them singletons. The sample taken for sequencing was naive CD8+ T cells sorted from blood. The receptors come from a woman under 40 in good health.

J is TRBJ2-2 and V is TRBV2; TRBD2 agrees at 11 bases. Germline V gene data show CDR1 as SNHLY and CDR2 as FYNNEI. This CDR3 contains 16 residues. J was trimmed by 7 bases and V by 6 bases; bases with no gene match: 10. The CDR3 nucleotides read TGTGCCAGCAGAATCACTAGCGGGAGTAAAGACGGGGAGCTGTTTTTT. Residues: CASRITSGSKDGELFF.

Here the CDR3 reads CASVSGESLGEQFF. Written as DNA, the CDR3 is TGTGCCAGCGTCTCGGGAGAATCGTTGGGTGAGCAGTTCTTC. V usage is TRBV2 and J usage is TRBJ2-1, with D possibly being TRBD2 (6 bases). The CDR3 consists of 14 residues. In germline, CDR1 is SNHLY, CDR2 FYNNEI. V was pared by 8 bases and J by 9 bases, with 20 bases between.

The chain carries TRBV7-6 and TRBJ2-5, with TRBD2 as a possible D gene (5 bases). The V end lost 2 bases, the J end lost 5 bases, and 9 bases lay between the germline ends. In germline, CDR1 is SGHVS, CDR2 FNYEAQ. There are 13 residues in the CDR3. DNA for the CDR3: TGTGCCAGCAGCTTACGAGGAGGCGAGACCCAGTACTTC. Amino acids: CASSLRGGETQYF. Using reference TRBV7-6 and TRBJ2-5 for the parts outside the CDR3, the full variable domain is GAGVSQSPRYKVTKRGQDVALRCDPISGHVSLYWYRQALGQGPEFLTYFNYEAQQDKSGLPNDRFSAERPEGSISTLTIQRTEQRDSAMYRCASSLRGGETQYFGPGTRLLVL.

The chain has TRBV4-1 and TRBJ2-7, with 11 bases identical to TRBD2. Germline CDR1 reads MGHRA; CDR2 reads YSYEKL. The V segment lost 0 bases and the J segment 2 bases; nucleotides outside the gene matches: 9. The CDR3 has 18 residues. The CDR3 nucleotides are TGCGCCAGCAGCCAAGATGCTGGCCTAGCGGGAGGAACCTACGAGCAGTACTTC. Residues: CASSQDAGLAGGTYEQYF.

The gene calls are TRBV4-1 and TRBJ2-3, with D perhaps matching TRBD2 (5 bases). In germline, CDR1 is MGHRA, CDR2 YSYEKL. This CDR3 is built from 14 residues. V was cut by 2 bases and J by 6 bases, with 12 bases left in between. CDR3 amino acids: CASSQSTIRDTQYF. CDR3 nucleotides: TGCGCCAGCAGCCAATCGACTATCCGGGATACGCAGTATTTT.

The rearrangement links TRBV30 to TRBJ2-7, with TRBD2 as a possible D gene (6 bases). The CDR3 runs 13 residues. Germline V gene sequence: CDR1 GTSNPN, CDR2 SVGIG (reference sequence). Deletions cut 4 bases from V and 7 bases from J, with 17 bases between. The CDR3 spells CAWTEGLGEEQYF. CDR3 nucleotides: TGTGCCTGGACGGAGGGGCTGGGTGAGGAGCAGTACTTC.

V gene TRBV19 combines with J gene TRBJ1-5; D possibly corresponds to TRBD1 (6 bases). This CDR3 comprises 16 residues. Germline values: CDR1 LNHDA, CDR2 SQIVND (reference sequence). V lost 1 base and J lost 0, with 10 bases in between. The CDR3 spells CASSIGTEGSNQPQHF. In DNA, the CDR3 is TGTGCCAGTAGTATAGGGACAGAGGGTAGCAATCAGCCCCAGCATTTT.

The chain joins TRBV2 to TRBJ1-5, with D unclear. Deletions cut 7 bases from V and 1 base from J, with 8 bases between. This CDR3 is 13 amino acids long. The germline CDR1 and CDR2 sequences are SNHLY and FYNNEI. In nucleotides, the CDR3 is TGTGCCAGCATTAGGGAGAGCAATCAGCCCCAGCATTTT. Its translation: CASIRESNQPQHF.

The chain has TRBV19 and TRBJ1-1, with 7 bases identical to TRBD1. The CDR3 contains 16 residues. The germline CDR1 and CDR2 sequences are LNHDA and SQIVND (reference sequence). V was pared by 1 base and J by 8 bases, with 13 bases of the junction left unmatched. The CDR3: CASSIVGGGYVQEAFF. In DNA, the CDR3 is TGTGCCAGTAGTATAGTAGGAGGGGGCTATGTTCAAGAAGCTTTCTTT.

The chain recombines TRBV29-1 with TRBJ2-7; TRBD1 matches at 9 bases. The CDR3 is 13 residues long. Per germline, CDR1 SQVTM and CDR2 ANQGSEA. V was pared by 6 bases and J by 3 bases, with 6 bases of the junction left unmatched. The CDR3 here is CSVTGGEGYEQYF. The CDR3 DNA reads TGCAGCGTCACAGGGGGCGAAGGCTACGAGCAGTACTTC.

The chain is built from TRBV27 and TRBJ2-5, with 15 bases lining up with TRBD2. The germline V gene encodes CDR1 MNHEY and CDR2 SMNVEV (reference sequence). V shed 8 bases, J shed 5 bases, and the junction held 6 bases outside the gene matches. The CDR3 covers 15 residues. The CDR3 nucleotides are TGTGCCAGCGGACCCGGGACTAGCGGGAGGGAGACCCAGTACTTC. It translates to CASGPGTSGRETQYF.

This sequence joins TRBV5-1 and TRBJ2-1; the match to TRBD2 covers 10 bases. Germline values: CDR1 SGHRS, CDR2 YFSETQ. J lost 8 bases, V lost 4 bases, and 9 bases had no gene match. This CDR3 contains 15 residues. In DNA form, the CDR3 reads TGCGCCAGCAGCGTAGGACTAGCGGCCCGGGATGAGCAGTTCTTC. It specifies CASSVGLAARDEQFF.

CDR3 loop: CASSQDIRDYGYTF. Here the CDR3 DNA reads TGCGCCAGCAGCCAAGATATCCGGGACTATGGCTACACCTTC. This rearrangement joins TRBV4-1 to TRBJ1-2; D is unresolved. The CDR3 length is 14 residues. Trimming took off 0 bases at V and 3 bases at J, with 8 bases between the two ends. Germline V gene sequence: CDR1 MGHRA, CDR2 YSYEKL.

V is TRBV6-5 and J is TRBJ1-1; the D gene is possibly TRBD1 (5 bases). From germline, CDR1 is MNHEY and CDR2 SVGAGI. The CDR3 totals 14 residues. The V gene lost 10 bases and the J gene lost 4 bases, with 19 bases spanning the gap. This CDR3 is CATEQGRWGTEAFF. CDR3 bases: TGTGCCACGGAGCAGGGCCGTTGGGGCACTGAAGCTTTCTTT.

V is TRBV13 and J is TRBJ2-3, with a possible D match to TRBD2 (6 bases). Trimming removed 5 bases from V and 2 bases from J, with 17 bases in between. The CDR3 totals 16 residues. The germline V gene has CDR1 PRHDT and CDR2 FYEKMQ (reference sequence). CDR3 sequence (DNA): TGTGCCAGCAGCACCCAGTTAGCGGCCCCCACAGATACGCAGTATTTT. Its protein product is CASSTQLAAPTDTQYF.

The chain carries TRBV7-9 and TRBJ2-7; D not resolved. The CDR3 runs 14 residues. Germline CDR1 SEHNR, CDR2 FQNEAQ (reference sequence). Trimming removed 5 bases at V and 0 bases at J, with 11 bases between. The CDR3 loop is CASSPGYSSYEQYF. DNA for the CDR3: TGTGCCAGCAGCCCTGGGTATAGCTCCTACGAGCAGTACTTC.

The chain uses TRBV6-5 and TRBJ1-2, with D possibly being TRBD1 (5 bases). With 6 bases removed from V and 3 bases from J, the gap between germline ends came to 14 bases. This CDR3 has 14 residues. Germline lookup yields CDR1 MNHEY and CDR2 SVGAGI. CDR3 nucleotides: TGTGCCAGCAGAGGGGCCGGATCGTACTATGGCTACACCTTC. Its translation is CASRGAGSYYGYTF.

This clone was recorded once. The chain recombines TRBV7-6 with TRBJ2-4; 7 bases line up with TRBD1. Germline V gene data show CDR1 as SGHVS and CDR2 as FNYEAQ. V was pared by 4 bases and J by 2 bases, with 8 bases of the junction left unmatched. CDR3 length: 16 amino acids. The CDR3 sequence is CASSSRQGSSKNIQYF. The CDR3 nucleotides read TGTGCCAGCAGCTCCCGACAGGGAAGTTCCAAAAACATTCAGTACTTC.

The CDR3 DNA follows: TGTGCCACCAGCAGGTGGACAGGCACAGATACGCAGTATTTT. Translation: CATSRWTGTDTQYF. The chain combines TRBV15 with TRBJ2-3, with D maybe TRBD1 (6 bases). There are 14 residues in the CDR3. Germline-derived CDR1 and CDR2 are LNHNV and YYDKDF (reference sequence). Trimming stripped 3 bases from V and 1 base from J, with 8 bases between. Drawing the rest from reference TRBV15 and TRBJ2-3, the complete variable domain is DAMVIQNPRYQVTQFGKPVTLSCSQTLNHNVMYWYQQKSSQAPKLLFHYYDKDFNNEADTPDNFQSRRPNTSFCFLDIRSPGLGDTAMYLCATSRWTGTDTQYFGPGTRLTVL.

The J gene is TRBJ1-1, the V gene TRBV9; D gene uncertain. V shed 0 bases and J shed 1 base, with 10 bases lying between them. Germline lookup yields CDR1 SGDLS and CDR2 YYNGEE. The length of the CDR3 is 15 residues. In DNA form, the CDR3 reads TGTGCCAGCAGCGTAGAACGGGGTTGGAACACTGAAGCTTTCTTT. It is translated as CASSVERGWNTEAFF.

The V and J genes are TRBV6-1 and TRBJ2-3; no reliable D call. This CDR3 comprises 16 residues. CDR1 and CDR2 from the germline V gene are MNHNS and SASEGT. The germline V and J ends were trimmed by 2 bases and 5 bases, with 17 bases remaining between them. The CDR3: CASSELPPWVGDTQYF. CDR3 DNA: TGTGCCAGCAGTGAATTGCCCCCATGGGTTGGAGATACGCAGTATTTT.

V gene TRBV28 combines with J gene TRBJ2-7, with 7 bases aligning to TRBD2. The V and J ends lost 6 bases and 3 bases, in that order; junction bases with no gene match: 5. CDR1 is MDHEN and CDR2 is SYDVKM in the germline V gene. The CDR3 covers 13 residues. CDR3 sequence: CASRSGGSYEQYF. CDR3 coding DNA: TGTGCCAGCAGGTCGGGGGGTAGCTACGAGCAGTACTTC.

The chain couples TRBV27 to TRBJ2-3, with 7 bases aligning to TRBD2. The CDR3 is made up of 15 amino acids. In germline, CDR1 is MNHEY, CDR2 SMNVEV (reference sequence). With 3 bases clipped from V and 1 base from J, the junction kept 4 bases outside the gene matches. Here the CDR3 DNA reads TGTGCCAGCAGTTTTTCGGGGGGTGGCACAGATACGCAGTATTTT. The encoded protein is CASSFSGGGTDTQYF.

Comments on this clone: The same CDR3 is also encoded by other DNA sequences in this sample. The rearrangement links TRBV28 to TRBJ2-5, with D tentatively TRBD1 (6 bases). The J call may be mistaken, given a closer DNA end match to TRBJ2-7. Germline CDR1 and CDR2: MDHEN and SYDVKM. This CDR3 contains 13 residues. In DNA, the CDR3 is TGTGCCAGCAGATCACAGGGAACCTACGAGCAGTACTTC. This encodes CASRSQGTYEQYF.

The chain joins TRBV29-1 to TRBJ2-1, with a tentative D call TRBD1 (5 bases). V was pared by 4 bases and J by 4 bases, with 11 bases between. The CDR3 has 13 residues. Germline V CDR1 and CDR2: SQVTM, ANQGSEA. CDR3 coding DNA: TGCAGCGTTGTAGACAGAATATACAATGAGCAGTTCTTC. This sequence encodes CSVVDRIYNEQFF.

This chain joins TRBV19 and TRBJ2-1; the D gene is possibly TRBD2 (5 bases). The length of the CDR3 is 15 residues. V was clipped by 6 bases and J by 0 bases, with 12 bases between them. Germline V gene sequence: CDR1 LNHDA, CDR2 SQIVND (reference sequence). In DNA, the CDR3 is TGTGCCAGTAGACCCAGCGGAAGCTCCTACAATGAGCAGTTCTTC. The encoded protein is CASRPSGSSYNEQFF.

The CDR3 sequence: CASSNGVLTSGREETQYF. The CDR3 DNA sequence: TGTGCCAGCAGCAACGGGGTGCTGACTAGCGGGAGGGAAGAGACCCAGTACTTC. The chain carries TRBV7-9 and TRBJ2-5; 14 nucleotides align to TRBD2. The CDR3 is 18 amino acids. Trimming cost V 5 bases and J 3 bases; bases outside gene matches: 11. CDR1 is SEHNR and CDR2 is FQNEAQ in the germline V gene (reference sequence). Combining the CDR3 with reference TRBV7-9 and TRBJ2-5 gives the whole variable domain DTGVSQNPRHKITKRGQNVTFRCDPISEHNRLYWYRQTLGQGPEFLTYFQNEAQLEKSRLLSDRFSAERPKGSFSTLEIQRTEQGDSAMYLCASSNGVLTSGREETQYFGPGTRLLVL.